This T cell receptor (beta chain) originates from a study of cytomegalovirus exposure and HLA in healthy donors. The wider study: An earlier analysis found some 100 million unique TCR beta sequences from about 190 million T cells.

A multiplex PCR was run with 60 Vbeta primers and 13 Jbeta primers. TCRdb's table, derived via immunoSEQ multiplex PCR, lists solely in-frame clones and lacks some. The sample has 95,000 to 150,000 clones; more than 55% are singletons. General study points: As immune exposure information, only CMV serostatus was available. Through in vitro validation, three CMV-associated chains were shown to be specific for CMV antigens. Rare TCR sequences predominated, though certain public TCRs were found in many donors.

As to this clone: The antigen is undetermined.

V shed 4 bases, J shed 1 base, and the junction held 4 bases outside the gene matches. CDR1 is MNHNS and CDR2 is SASEGT in the germline V gene. The CDR3 is made up of 15 amino acids. Sequencing was carried out using PBMCs. This chain uses TRBV6-1 with TRBJ2-7, with 10 bases aligning to TRBD2. This TCR derives from a man aged 18 to 35 in good health and CMV-seronegative. The CDR3 nucleotides read TGTGCCAGCAGTGCAATAGCGGGAGGATCCTACGAGCAGTACTTC. This translates into CASSAIAGGSYEQYF.